This T cell receptor (beta chain) is from a study of blood T cell repertoires in COVID-19. At the level of the study: COVID-19 samples from acute and convalescent phases originated in the United States, Italy and Spain. The cDNA or gDNA used as material had been derived from T cells, B-cell-depleted T cells, or PBMCs.

Per the original data handling: Using reference gene primer amplification, nucleated cell counts were estimated. The method was immunoSEQ multiplex PCR; TCRdb's version includes in-frame clones alone and lacks a portion of them. V and J calls and clone size are given by that table; D and trimming were obtained from the DNA. Of about 58,000 clones listed, roughly 89% are singletons. Germline CDR1 reads LNHDA; CDR2 reads SQIVND (reference sequence). Deletions cut 5 bases from V and 3 bases from J, with 19 bases between. The CDR3 is 16 amino acids. Sequenced sample: peripheral blood. The chain links TRBV19 to TRBJ1-1; a possible D gene is TRBD1 (6 bases). This receptor was taken from a man between 60 and 75 years old with active COVID-19. The CDR3 spells CASSSLGAKGDTEAFF. CDR3 nucleotide sequence: TGTGCCAGTAGTTCCCTGGGGGCCAAAGGGGACACTGAAGCTTTCTTT. Looking up the rest from reference TRBV19 and TRBJ1-1 gives the full variable domain: DGGITQSPKYLFRKEGQNVTLSCEQNLNHDAMYWYRQDPGQGLRLIYYSQIVNDFQKGDIAEGYSVSREKKESFPLTVTSAQKNPTAFYLCASSSLGAKGDTEAFFGQGTRLTVV.